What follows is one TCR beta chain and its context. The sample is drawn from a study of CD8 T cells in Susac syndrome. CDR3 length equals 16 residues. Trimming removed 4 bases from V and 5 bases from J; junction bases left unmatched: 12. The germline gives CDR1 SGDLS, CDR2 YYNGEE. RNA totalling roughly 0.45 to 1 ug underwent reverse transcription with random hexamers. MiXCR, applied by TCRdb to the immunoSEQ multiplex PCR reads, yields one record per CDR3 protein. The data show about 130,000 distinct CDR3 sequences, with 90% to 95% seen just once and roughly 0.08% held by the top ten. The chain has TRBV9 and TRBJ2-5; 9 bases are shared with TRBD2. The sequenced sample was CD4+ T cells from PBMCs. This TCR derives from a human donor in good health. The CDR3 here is CASSISGLAVGETQYF. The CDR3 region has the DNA TGTGCCAGCAGCATTTCGGGACTAGCAGTAGGGGAGACCCAGTACTTC.